Listed below are T cell receptor beta chains from one sample, sequenced in a study of T-cell memory formation after mild COVID-19. TCRdb reprocessed the 5' RACE reads via MiXCR and lists one record per CDR3 protein. The sample holds tens of thousands of distinct CDR3 sequences, 9% to 15% seen once. Sequencing was carried out using PBMCs or a T cell subset sorted from them (not recorded which). These receptors were collected from a man aged 18 to 30 who had mild COVID-19 (a few samples of this study predate the infection). Cell type and time point are not known. CDR3s include the opening cysteine and the closing phenylalanine or tryptophan. The D gene is left open where the match is weak. Clone size is stated in some rows and not others, as once, few, many or a class when expanded.

v_gene: TRBV7-7
abundance: .
d_gene: TRBD1
j_gene: TRBJ2-7
CDR3aa: CASSPDRVGEQYF
CDR3nt: TGTGCCAGCAGCCCGGACAGGGTGGGGGAGCAGTACTTC

v_gene: TRBV18
abundance: .
d_gene: .
j_gene: TRBJ2-3
CDR3aa: CASSPRPAGADTQYF
CDR3nt: TGTGCCAGCTCACCCAGACCCGCGGGGGCGGATACGCAGTATTTT

v_gene: TRBV12-3/TRBV12-4
abundance: many
d_gene: .
j_gene: TRBJ1-1
CDR3aa: CASTQVDTEAFF
CDR3nt: TGTGCCAGCACCCAAGTGGACACTGAAGCTTTCTTT

v_gene: TRBV5-6
abundance: many
d_gene: TRBD1
j_gene: TRBJ2-2
CDR3aa: CASSPVDRANTGELFF
CDR3nt: TGTGCCAGCAGCCCGGTGGACAGGGCGAACACCGGGGAGCTGTTTTTT

v_gene: TRBV24-1
abundance: many
d_gene: .
j_gene: TRBJ2-5
CDR3aa: CATSDGSSGSYQETQYF
CDR3nt: TGTGCCACCAGTGATGGCTCTTCAGGATCGTACCAAGAGACCCAGTACTTC

v_gene: TRBV6-5
abundance: few
d_gene: .
j_gene: TRBJ1-2
CDR3aa: CASSSGAIDYGYTF
CDR3nt: TGTGCCAGCAGTTCCGGGGCTATCGACTATGGCTACACCTTC

v_gene: TRBV6-5
abundance: many
d_gene: .
j_gene: TRBJ1-6
CDR3aa: CASSPGYYNSPLHF
CDR3nt: TGTGCCAGCAGTCCCGGCTACTATAATTCACCCCTCCACTTT

v_gene: TRBV4-3
abundance: many
d_gene: .
j_gene: TRBJ2-6
CDR3aa: CASSQAARASGANVLTF
CDR3nt: TGCGCCAGCAGCCAAGCCGCCAGGGCGTCTGGGGCCAACGTCCTGACTTTC

v_gene: TRBV12-3/TRBV12-4
abundance: .
d_gene: .
j_gene: TRBJ1-1
CDR3aa: CASSLVPPGTEAFF
CDR3nt: TGTGCCAGCAGTTTAGTTCCGCCGGGCACTGAAGCTTTCTTT

v_gene: TRBV5-1
abundance: many
d_gene: TRBD2
j_gene: TRBJ2-3
CDR3aa: CASSATPTSGGTDTQYF
CDR3nt: TGCGCCAGCAGCGCTACTCCTACTAGCGGGGGGACAGATACGCAGTATTTT

v_gene: TRBV2
abundance: .
d_gene: TRBD1
j_gene: TRBJ1-1
CDR3aa: CASSEQGVEAFF
CDR3nt: TGTGCCAGCAGTGAACAGGGGGTGGAAGCTTTCTTT

v_gene: TRBV6-6
abundance: few
d_gene: TRBD1
j_gene: TRBJ2-1
CDR3aa: CASSPSGTGALGSSYNEQFF
CDR3nt: TGTGCCAGCAGCCCCTCCGGGACAGGGGCATTAGGGAGCTCCTACAATGAGCAGTTCTTC

v_gene: TRBV27
abundance: .
d_gene: .
j_gene: TRBJ2-7
CDR3aa: CASSFGADTYEQYF
CDR3nt: TGTGCCAGCAGTTTTGGGGCAGACACCTACGAGCAGTACTTC

v_gene: TRBV6-2/TRBV6-3
abundance: few
d_gene: .
j_gene: TRBJ2-2
CDR3aa: CASSSRATGELFF
CDR3nt: TGTGCCAGCAGTTCCAGGGCCACCGGGGAGCTGTTTTTT

v_gene: TRBV5-1
abundance: few
d_gene: .
j_gene: TRBJ2-5
CDR3aa: CASSFLKGGKETQYF
CDR3nt: TGCGCCAGCAGCTTTTTAAAGGGAGGAAAAGAGACCCAGTACTTC

v_gene: TRBV9
abundance: few
d_gene: TRBD2
j_gene: TRBJ2-2
CDR3aa: CASSRGGASGELFF
CDR3nt: TGTGCCAGCAGCCGCGGGGGGGCCAGCGGGGAGCTGTTTTTT

v_gene: TRBV10-3
abundance: few
d_gene: .
j_gene: TRBJ1-1
CDR3aa: CAISEGLPRSTEAFF
CDR3nt: TGTGCCATCAGTGAGGGCCTCCCTAGGAGCACTGAAGCTTTCTTT

v_gene: TRBV27
abundance: many
d_gene: TRBD2
j_gene: TRBJ2-1
CDR3aa: CASRGTGAVFQRGALVGNEQFF
CDR3nt: TGTGCCAGCAGGGGTACGGGGGCGGTTTTCCAGCGGGGGGCCCTTGTAGGCAATGAGCAGTTCTTC

v_gene: TRBV12-3/TRBV12-4
abundance: .
d_gene: TRBD1
j_gene: TRBJ1-1
CDR3aa: CASRDRDRGFIRNTEAFF
CDR3nt: TGTGCCAGCAGAGACCGGGACAGGGGGTTTATCCGGAACACTGAAGCTTTCTTT

v_gene: TRBV7-2
abundance: .
d_gene: .
j_gene: TRBJ1-5
CDR3aa: CASSLYNQPQHF
CDR3nt: TGTGCCAGCAGCTTATATAATCAGCCCCAGCATTTT

v_gene: TRBV6-5
abundance: .
d_gene: .
j_gene: TRBJ1-1
CDR3aa: CASSYSRVAEAFF
CDR3nt: TGTGCCAGCAGTTACTCCAGGGTGGCTGAAGCTTTCTTT

v_gene: TRBV6-5
abundance: .
d_gene: .
j_gene: TRBJ1-1
CDR3aa: CASSYEGLNTEAFF
CDR3nt: TGTGCCAGCAGTTACGAGGGCTTGAACACTGAAGCTTTCTTT

v_gene: TRBV5-1
abundance: .
d_gene: TRBD1
j_gene: TRBJ1-2
CDR3aa: CASGQDNYGYTF
CDR3nt: TGCGCCAGCGGACAGGATAACTATGGCTACACCTTC

v_gene: TRBV10-3
abundance: few
d_gene: .
j_gene: TRBJ2-7
CDR3aa: CAISDVVAEQYF
CDR3nt: TGTGCCATCAGTGACGTGGTTGCCGAGCAGTACTTC

v_gene: TRBV4-3
abundance: .
d_gene: .
j_gene: TRBJ2-5
CDR3aa: CASSQRGSQETQYF
CDR3nt: TGCGCCAGCAGCCAACGGGGTTCCCAAGAGACCCAGTACTTC

v_gene: TRBV5-1
abundance: few
d_gene: .
j_gene: TRBJ1-2
CDR3aa: CASSQEGPLYGYTF
CDR3nt: TGCGCCAGCAGCCAAGAGGGGCCTCTCTATGGCTACACCTTC

v_gene: TRBV6-6
abundance: .
d_gene: .
j_gene: TRBJ1-6
CDR3aa: CASSYNWLSPLHF
CDR3nt: TGTGCCAGCAGTTACAACTGGCTTTCACCCCTCCACTTT

v_gene: TRBV20-1
abundance: few
d_gene: TRBD2
j_gene: TRBJ2-5
CDR3aa: CSARATGGGIVGGEETQYF
CDR3nt: TGCAGTGCTAGAGCGACGGGCGGGGGTATCGTGGGAGGAGAAGAGACCCAGTACTTC

v_gene: TRBV6-5
abundance: .
d_gene: .
j_gene: TRBJ2-3
CDR3aa: CASSPLFTDTQYF
CDR3nt: TGTGCCAGCAGTCCCCTCTTCACAGATACGCAGTATTTT

v_gene: TRBV9
abundance: few
d_gene: .
j_gene: TRBJ2-1
CDR3aa: CASSVASNNEQFF
CDR3nt: TGTGCCAGCAGCGTAGCCTCCAACAATGAGCAGTTCTTC

v_gene: TRBV2
abundance: .
d_gene: .
j_gene: TRBJ1-4
CDR3aa: CASSEGESNEKLFF
CDR3nt: TGTGCCAGCAGTGAAGGGGAATCTAATGAAAAACTGTTTTTT

v_gene: TRBV3-1
abundance: .
d_gene: TRBD2
j_gene: TRBJ2-5
CDR3aa: CASSQAGLAMETQYF
CDR3nt: TGTGCCAGCAGCCAAGCCGGACTAGCGATGGAGACCCAGTACTTC

v_gene: TRBV19
abundance: few
d_gene: .
j_gene: TRBJ1-2
CDR3aa: CASSQGYYGYTF
CDR3nt: TGTGCCAGTAGTCAGGGCTACTATGGCTACACCTTC

v_gene: TRBV10-3
abundance: .
d_gene: .
j_gene: TRBJ1-2
CDR3aa: CAISEQGSMGYGYTF
CDR3nt: TGTGCCATCAGTGAGCAGGGAAGTATGGGCTATGGCTACACCTTC

v_gene: TRBV7-2
abundance: .
d_gene: .
j_gene: TRBJ1-5
CDR3aa: CASSLKPGNQPQHF
CDR3nt: TGTGCCAGCAGCTTAAAGCCAGGAAATCAGCCCCAGCATTTT

v_gene: TRBV20-1
abundance: many
d_gene: .
j_gene: TRBJ2-5
CDR3aa: CSAQLDGGWQETQYF
CDR3nt: TGCAGTGCCCAACTTGATGGGGGGTGGCAAGAGACCCAGTACTTC

v_gene: TRBV5-1
abundance: .
d_gene: .
j_gene: TRBJ1-1
CDR3aa: CSTRPGGVRLNTEAFF
CDR3nt: TGCTCCACCCGTCCGGGTGGGGTTCGATTGAACACTGAAGCTTTCTTT

v_gene: TRBV2
abundance: .
d_gene: .
j_gene: TRBJ2-5
CDR3aa: CASSPRTGPGAQYF
CDR3nt: TGTGCCAGCAGCCCCCGGACGGGACCCGGGGCCCAGTACTTC

v_gene: TRBV7-2
abundance: .
d_gene: .
j_gene: TRBJ2-7
CDR3aa: CASSFIPPGGGSSYEQYF
CDR3nt: TGTGCCAGCAGCTTCATCCCCCCGGGAGGGGGCAGCTCCTACGAGCAGTACTTC

v_gene: TRBV24-1
abundance: large
d_gene: .
j_gene: TRBJ2-1
CDR3aa: CATSDRLYNEQFF
CDR3nt: TGTGCCACCAGTGATCGTCTCTACAATGAGCAGTTCTTC

v_gene: TRBV5-6
abundance: .
d_gene: TRBD1
j_gene: TRBJ1-2
CDR3aa: CASNARTGAYGYTF
CDR3nt: TGTGCCAGCAACGCACGGACAGGCGCCTATGGCTACACCTTC

v_gene: TRBV5-5
abundance: many
d_gene: .
j_gene: TRBJ2-3
CDR3aa: CASSLAEGGHLDTQYF
CDR3nt: TGTGCCAGCAGCTTGGCCGAGGGGGGGCATTTGGATACGCAGTATTTT

v_gene: TRBV6-1
abundance: .
d_gene: .
j_gene: TRBJ2-1
CDR3aa: CASNAQGPNRQFF
CDR3nt: TGTGCCAGCAACGCACAGGGACCCAACCGGCAGTTCTTC

v_gene: TRBV18
abundance: once
d_gene: .
j_gene: TRBJ2-5
CDR3aa: CASSPRITETQYF
CDR3nt: TGTGCCAGCTCACCACGAATCACGGAGACCCAGTACTTC

v_gene: TRBV15
abundance: .
d_gene: TRBD2
j_gene: TRBJ2-1
CDR3aa: CATSRGLGEGNEQFF
CDR3nt: TGTGCCACCAGCAGGGGACTAGGGGAGGGCAATGAGCAGTTCTTC